This T cell receptor (beta chain) stems from a study of OX40 agonist ivuxolimab in advanced cancers. Turning to the study itself: About 40% of patients had received prior checkpoint inhibitor therapy.

V shed 11 bases, J shed 2 bases, and the junction held 11 bases outside the gene matches. The length of the CDR3 is 14 residues. Germline CDR1 and CDR2: SNHLY and FYNNEI. Method: immunoSEQ multiplex PCR; TCRdb's copy keeps in-frame clones and lacks some. There are just over 90,000 clones in the sample; 94% occur only once, and over 2% lies in the top ten. This receptor was obtained from an adult with an advanced solid tumor such as melanoma, head and neck, liver or kidney cancer. Sequencing was performed on CD4+ or CD8+ T cells sorted from blood, taken in a trial of the OX40 agonist ivuxolimab. V usage is TRBV2 and J usage is TRBJ2-7, with TRBD1 identical over 8 bases. Here the CDR3 reads CASSQGAVAYEQYF. The CDR3 DNA reads as TGTGCCTCCTCCCAGGGGGCGGTAGCCTACGAGCAGTACTTC.